Below are 26 T cell receptor beta chains sequenced from a single sample in a study of identical twins. Via MiXCR, TCRdb re-called the 5' RACE reads, giving one row per CDR3 protein. The profile covers approximately 630,000 distinct CDR3 sequences, with under 8.5% appearing a single time and about 1.6% taken by the ten largest. These data are also associated with another study on yellow fever vaccine responses in identical twins.

Sample: PBMCs. The receptors stem from a woman aged 18-29 years in good health.

This clonotype was counted a few times. V gene TRBV27 combines with J gene TRBJ2-5; 12 nucleotides agree with TRBD2. J lost 0 bases, V lost 4 bases, and 3 bases had no gene match. Germline CDR1 and CDR2: MNHEY and SMNVEV (reference sequence). CDR3 size: 16 residues. As DNA, the CDR3 is TGTGCCAGCAGTTCACTAGCGGGGGGATACCAAGAGACCCAGTACTTC. Protein product: CASSSLAGGYQETQYF.

In this sample, this clonotype turned up many times. The V and J genes are TRBV10-3 and TRBJ1-4, with D possibly matching TRBD1 (5 bases). The CDR3 loop spans 15 amino acids. Germline V gene lookup returns CDR1 ENHRY and CDR2 SYGVKD. V was clipped by 0 bases and J by 8 bases, with 13 bases between them. The DNA for the CDR3 is TGTGCCATCAGTGAGTCTAGGCAGGGTGGAGAAAAACTGTTTTTT. It is translated as CAISESRQGGEKLFF.

This clonotype was counted ten times or more. This chain's CDR3 is CASSESRTNTGELFF. CDR3 bases: TGTGCCAGCAGTGAGTCCAGGACCAACACCGGGGAGCTGTTTTTT. The chain combines TRBV2 with TRBJ2-2; the D is unclear. Germline CDR1 and CDR2: SNHLY and FYNNEI. V was clipped by 3 bases and J by 2 bases, with 10 bases between them. CDR3 length: 15 amino acids. The whole variable domain, remainder taken from reference TRBV2 and TRBJ2-2, is EPEVTQTPSHQVTQMGQEVILRCVPISNHLYFYWYRQILGQKVEFLVSFYNNEISEKSEIFDDQFSVERPDGSNFTLKIRSTKLEDSAMYFCASSESRTNTGELFFGEGSRLTVL.

This clonotype has ten or more counts. V usage is TRBV29-1 and J usage is TRBJ1-5; TRBD1 agrees at 7 bases. Germline V gene lookup returns CDR1 SQVTM and CDR2 ANQGSEA. The CDR3 covers 16 residues. J lost 3 bases, V lost 4 bases, and 12 bases had no gene match. In nucleotides, the CDR3 is TGCAGCGTTGCTGAGAAACAGGGGATGAACAATCAGCCCCAGCATTTT. It yields the protein CSVAEKQGMNNQPQHF.

The gene calls are TRBV5-1 and TRBJ2-2, with D perhaps matching TRBD1 (6 bases). The CDR3 has 15 residues. The ends were cut back, 0 bases at V and 6 bases at J, with 12 bases in the middle. Germline V gene lookup returns CDR1 SGHRS and CDR2 YFSETQ. The DNA of the CDR3 is TGCGCCAGCAGCTTGGCCCGATCAGGGGCCGGGGAGCTGTTTTTT. Its translation is CASSLARSGAGELFF.

This clonotype was seen ten or more times. This chain joins TRBV3-1 and TRBJ2-7; possibly TRBD1 for D (5 bases). V shed 0 bases and J shed 7 bases, with 16 bases lying between them. The CDR3 has 15 residues. Germline CDR1 and CDR2: LGHDT and YNNKEL (reference sequence). CDR3 nucleotides: TGTGCCAGCAGCCAAGATCTACAGGCCCTCGGTGAGCAGTACTTC. As protein: CASSQDLQALGEQYF.

This clonotype was picked up many times. The chain combines TRBV4-2 with TRBJ2-2, with D possibly TRBD2 on 6 matching bases. Germline CDR1 and CDR2: LGHNA and YNFKEQ. Trimming removed 0 bases from V and 7 bases from J, with 18 bases in between. This CDR3 has 17 residues. As DNA, the CDR3 is TGTGCCAGCAGCCAAGATTTGGGACTCCTTGTGGGCGGGGAGCTGTTTTTT. Protein product: CASSQDLGLLVGGELFF.

The table lists this clonotype with many counts. This chain's CDR3 is CASSGALGFVYSGANVLTF. For the CDR3, the DNA is TGTGCCAGCAGCGGGGCCTTGGGGTTTGTGTACTCTGGGGCCAACGTCCTGACTTTC. The chain links TRBV11-1 to TRBJ2-6; TRBD1 might be the D (5 bases). The CDR3 loop spans 19 amino acids. Trimming took 5 bases from V and 0 from J, leaving 20 bases between them. Per germline, CDR1 SGHAT and CDR2 FQDESV (reference sequence).

The sample holds many counts of this clonotype. The CDR3 reads CASSLRRTTTDTQYF. The CDR3, as DNA: TGCGCCAGCAGCTTAAGGCGCACAACCACAGATACGCAGTATTTT. The chain uses TRBV5-1 and TRBJ2-3, with D hard to call. Trimming pared 2 bases from V and 2 bases from J, leaving 12 bases between. The germline CDR1 and CDR2 sequences are SGHRS and YFSETQ. The CDR3 has 15 residues.

This chain joins TRBV2 and TRBJ2-7; no clear D. Per the germline V gene, CDR1 is SNHLY and CDR2 is FYNNEI. CDR3 length: 11 residues. V was trimmed by 8 bases and J by 1 base, leaving 6 bases between them. The CDR3 spells CASDTSYEQYV. CDR3 DNA: TGTGCCAGCGACACTTCCTACGAGCAGTACGTC.

Ten or more counts support this clonotype. V and J are TRBV27 and TRBJ2-1, with a tentative D call TRBD2 (6 bases). Between the trimmed V and J ends, which lost 5 bases and 6 bases, there was a span of 14 bases. The length of the CDR3 is 14 residues. Germline CDR1 is MNHEY and CDR2 is SMNVEV (reference sequence). The CDR3 sequence: CASSVGTGSNEQFF. CDR3 DNA sequence: TGTGCCAGCAGTGTCGGGACTGGGTCCAATGAGCAGTTCTTC.

This clonotype was counted ten times or more. The rearrangement links TRBV2 to TRBJ1-1, with unresolved D. Germline V gene data show CDR1 as SNHLY and CDR2 as FYNNEI. The V end lost 8 bases, the J end lost 1 base, and 11 bases lay between the germline ends. The CDR3 sequence is 13 residues long. The CDR3 is CASPGTANTEAFF. DNA of the CDR3: TGTGCCAGCCCTGGCACCGCGAACACTGAAGCTTTCTTT.

The chain joins TRBV7-9 to TRBJ2-3; TRBD2 matches at 8 bases. V lost 5 bases, J lost 5 bases, and 9 bases stayed unmatched. Germline V gene lookup returns CDR1 SEHNR and CDR2 FQNEAQ (reference sequence). The CDR3 is made up of 15 amino acids. CDR3 region: CASSKTPGLGDTQYF. The CDR3 DNA reads TGTGCCAGCAGCAAAACTCCGGGACTAGGAGATACGCAGTATTTT.

Ten or more counts support this clonotype. This chain joins TRBV20-1 and TRBJ1-1, with D unclear. Trimming cost V 2 bases and J 0 bases, with 7 bases left between them. CDR3 length: 13 amino acids. The germline CDR1 and CDR2 sequences are DFQATT and SNEGSKA (reference sequence). For the CDR3, the DNA is TGCAGTGCTAGACGAGCGCTGAACACTGAAGCTTTCTTT. This codes for CSARRALNTEAFF.

This sequence joins TRBV5-1 and TRBJ1-4; D remains unclear. Germline V lookup: CDR1 SGHRS, CDR2 YFSETQ. V was trimmed by 3 bases and J by 5 bases, leaving 14 bases between them. The CDR3 is 15 residues long. CDR3 loop: CASSSLGSSNEKLFF. CDR3 nucleotide sequence: TGCGCCAGCAGCTCATTGGGCAGTTCGAATGAAAAACTGTTTTTT.

V gene TRBV19 combines with J gene TRBJ2-2; 10 nucleotides align to TRBD2. The V segment lost 7 bases and the J segment 4 bases; nucleotides outside the gene matches: 6. The CDR3 is 15 residues long. Germline lookup yields CDR1 LNHDA and CDR2 SQIVND (reference sequence). CDR3 coding DNA: TGTGCCAGTATTTTAAGCGGGGGGGCCACCGGGGAGCTGTTTTTT. Protein: CASILSGGATGELFF.

Only a few counts were recorded for this clonotype. The chain couples TRBV15 to TRBJ1-2, with 7 bases aligning to TRBD1. The junction had 7 bases not matched to a gene; V was cut back by 4 bases and J by 2 bases. The CDR3 has 15 residues. Per the germline V gene, CDR1 is LNHNV and CDR2 is YYDKDF (reference sequence). DNA of the CDR3: TGTGCCACCAGCACACGCTCGGGACAGAACTATGGCTACACCTTC. It translates to CATSTRSGQNYGYTF.

This clonotype was seen more than once but under ten times. The chain carries TRBV3-1 and TRBJ2-7; D not certain. CDR1 is LGHDT and CDR2 is YNNKEL in the germline V gene (reference sequence). The CDR3 totals 14 residues. Trimming pared 0 bases from V and 6 bases from J, leaving 12 bases between. CDR3 amino acids: CASSQDLTGAEQYV. As DNA, the CDR3 is TGTGCCAGCAGCCAAGATCTTACGGGTGCCGAGCAGTACGTC.

J is TRBJ2-7 and V is TRBV14; D gene unclear. CDR1 and CDR2 (germline): SGHDN, FVKESK. V shed 0 bases and J shed 2 bases, with 8 bases lying between them. The CDR3 contains 14 residues. The CDR3 reads CASSQDAGPYEQYV. The CDR3 DNA is TGTGCCAGCAGCCAAGATGCCGGGCCCTACGAGCAGTACGTC.

This clonotype was detected only a few times. V usage is TRBV2 and J usage is TRBJ2-1; 7 bases line up with TRBD1. V lost 4 bases and J lost 4; bases outside the gene matches: 7. Germline V gives CDR1 SNHLY, CDR2 FYNNEI. The CDR3 consists of 15 residues. The CDR3 protein is CASSGQGTVYNEQFF. In DNA, the CDR3 is TGTGCCAGCAGTGGACAGGGAACTGTTTACAATGAGCAGTTCTTC.

This clonotype occurred many times. The chain uses TRBV2 and TRBJ1-6; no definite D call. Germline V gives CDR1 SNHLY, CDR2 FYNNEI. There are 13 residues in the CDR3. The V end lost 5 bases, the J end lost 7 bases, and 9 bases lay between the germline ends. In DNA, the CDR3 is TGTGCCAGCAGTATCGGGCCGAATTCACCCCTCCACTTT. Encoded protein: CASSIGPNSPLHF.

This clonotype was detected many times. The chain recombines TRBV5-1 with TRBJ2-2, with TRBD1 matching over 8 bases. The V gene end was trimmed by 4 bases and the J gene end by 3 bases; junction bases not matched to a gene: 8. CDR1 and CDR2 from the germline V gene are SGHRS and YFSETQ. CDR3 length: 16 residues. The CDR3 DNA follows: TGCGCCAGCAGCGCCCCAGGGGGCGGGCACACCGGGGAGCTGTTTTTT. This encodes CASSAPGGGHTGELFF.

This clonotype has a handful of counts. CDR3 in DNA: TGTGCCAGCAGCTTATCCAATACCTACGAGCAGTACTTC. Residues: CASSLSNTYEQYF. The rearrangement links TRBV7-3 to TRBJ2-7; the D is unclear. CDR1 is SGHTA and CDR2 is FQGTGA in the germline V gene. V was cut by 2 bases and J by 2 bases, with 7 bases left in between. CDR3 length: 13 residues. The full variable domain, rest sourced from reference TRBV7-3 and TRBJ2-7, is GAGVSQTPSNKVTEKGKYVELRCDPISGHTALYWYRQSLGQGPEFLIYFQGTGAADDSGLPNDRFFAVRPEGSVSTLKIQRTERGDSAVYLCASSLSNTYEQYFGPGTRLTVT.

This clonotype was found a few times. V and J are TRBV6-1 and TRBJ1-5, with 9 bases identical to TRBD1. V was pared by 6 bases and J by 4 bases, with 7 bases of the junction left unmatched. The CDR3 consists of 15 residues. Per the germline V gene, CDR1 is MNHNS and CDR2 is SASEGT. CDR3 DNA: TGTGCCAGCAGCTGGGGGACAGGGCAAAATCAGCCCCAGCATTTT. Its protein product is CASSWGTGQNQPQHF.

The rearrangement links TRBV29-1 to TRBJ2-6; a weak D match, TRBD1 (6 bases). CDR3 size: 15 residues. V lost 0 bases and J 2 bases, leaving 8 bases between the germline ends. The V gene's germline CDR1 is SQVTM and CDR2 ANQGSEA. This chain's CDR3 is CSVEDYRAGANVLTF. The CDR3 bases are TGCAGCGTTGAAGACTACAGGGCTGGGGCCAACGTCCTGACTTTC.

The rearrangement links TRBV7-6 to TRBJ2-5; TRBD2 agrees at 8 bases. The germline CDR1 and CDR2 sequences are SGHVS and FNYEAQ. The CDR3 extends over 16 amino acids. The ends lost 5 bases at V and 0 bases at J; junction bases unmatched: 8. The DNA of the CDR3 is TGTGCCAGCAGCAACGGACTAGCCGGGTACCAAGAGACCCAGTACTTC. Protein: CASSNGLAGYQETQYF.